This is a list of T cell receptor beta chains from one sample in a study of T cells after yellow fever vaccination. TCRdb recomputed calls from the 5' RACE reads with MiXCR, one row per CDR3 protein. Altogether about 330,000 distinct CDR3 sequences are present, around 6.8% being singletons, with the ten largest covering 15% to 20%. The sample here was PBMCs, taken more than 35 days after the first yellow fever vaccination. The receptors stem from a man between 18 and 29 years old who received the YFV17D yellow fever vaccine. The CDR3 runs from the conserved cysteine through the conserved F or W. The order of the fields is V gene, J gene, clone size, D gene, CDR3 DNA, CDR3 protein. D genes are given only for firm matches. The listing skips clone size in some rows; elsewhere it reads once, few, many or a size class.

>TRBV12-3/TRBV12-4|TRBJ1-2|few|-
TGTGCCAGCAGGCGAGAGGGAGCTAACTATGGCTACACCTTC
CASRREGANYGYTF
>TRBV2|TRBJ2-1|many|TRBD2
TGTGCCAATAAACTAGCGGGGATTTACAATGAGCAGTTCTTC
CANKLAGIYNEQFF
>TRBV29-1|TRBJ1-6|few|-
TGCAGCGTGAGGTCGGATTATAATTCACCCCTCCACTTT
CSVRSDYNSPLHF
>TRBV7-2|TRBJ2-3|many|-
TGTGCCAGCAGCTCCCAAGCCGGAGCGGGAGATACGCAGTATTTT
CASSSQAGAGDTQYF
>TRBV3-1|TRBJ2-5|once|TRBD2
TGTGCCACCTCCCACCTGATGACGGGGGGGGTCTCGTCAGAGACCCAGTACTTC
CATSHLMTGGVSSETQYF
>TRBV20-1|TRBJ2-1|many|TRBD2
TGCAGTGCTAGAGTTCCGACTAGCGGGGGGAAAAATGAGCAGTTCTTC
CSARVPTSGGKNEQFF
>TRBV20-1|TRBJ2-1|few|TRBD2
TGCAGTGCCCTAGCGGGGGGAAACAATGAGCAGTTCTTC
CSALAGGNNEQFF
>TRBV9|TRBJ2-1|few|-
TGTGCCAGCAGCGTGGAGGGGGGGTCCTCCAATGAGCAGTTCTTC
CASSVEGGSSNEQFF
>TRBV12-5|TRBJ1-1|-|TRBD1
TGTGCTAGTGGTTCATCCGGGACAGGGGGCTTGAGAGAAGCTTTCTTT
CASGSSGTGGLREAFF
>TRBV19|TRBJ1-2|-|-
TGTGCCAGTAGTTCGGCAGACGGCCTGGGGGGCTACACCTTC
CASSSADGLGGYTF
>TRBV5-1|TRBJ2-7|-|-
TGCGCCAGCAGCTTGAATCAGGGTAACTACGAGCAGTACTTC
CASSLNQGNYEQYF
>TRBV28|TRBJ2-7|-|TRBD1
TGTGCCAGCAGTGGGGGACAGGGGGGACACGAGCAGTACTTC
CASSGGQGGHEQYF